Listed here are 9 T cell receptor beta chains from one sample, sequenced in a study of shared clonotypes between healthy human individuals. Naive CD8 cells, CD45RO-negative and positively selected for CCR7, excluded terminally differentiated effector memory CD45RA+ cells. Method: immunoSEQ multiplex PCR; TCRdb's copy keeps in-frame clones and lacks some. The sample includes around 610,000 clones, roughly 95% of them seen just once. Sequencing was done on a sample of naive CD8+ T cells sorted from blood. The receptors come from a woman aged 25 to 39 in good health.

This chain connects TRBV28 to TRBJ2-7; D possibly corresponds to TRBD1 (6 bases). The CDR3 is 15 residues long. CDR1 is MDHEN, CDR2 SYDVKM, per germline. The ends were cut back, 4 bases at V and 2 bases at J, with 15 bases in the middle. CDR3 loop: CASSSERQVTYEQYF. The CDR3 coding sequence is TGTGCCAGCAGTTCCGAGAGACAGGTGACCTACGAGCAGTACTTC. Full variable domain (missing parts from reference TRBV28 and TRBJ2-7): DVKVTQSSRYLVKRTGEKVFLECVQDMDHENMFWYRQDPGLGLRLIYFSYDVKMKEKGDIPEGYSVSREKKERFSLILESASTNQTSMYLCASSSERQVTYEQYFGPGTRLTVT.

V usage is TRBV29-1 and J usage is TRBJ2-1, with 14 bases matching TRBD2. The CDR3 consists of 16 residues. The germline CDR1 and CDR2 sequences are SQVTM and ANQGSEA. V gave up 6 bases and J gave up 4 bases; unmatched junction bases: 8. CDR3 region: CSVLGTSGSQYNEQFF. In DNA form, the CDR3 reads TGCAGCGTCCTAGGGACTAGCGGGAGCCAGTACAATGAGCAGTTCTTC.

The CDR3 DNA sequence: TGTGCCAGCAGTGAAGCAATAGGGGTCGCCTATGGCTACACCTTC. Translating gives CASSEAIGVAYGYTF. The rearrangement links TRBV2 to TRBJ1-2; possibly TRBD1 for D (5 bases). The ends were cut back, 0 bases at V and 4 bases at J, with 12 bases in the middle. CDR3 length: 15 residues. CDR1 is SNHLY, CDR2 FYNNEI, per germline.

The chain joins TRBV28 to TRBJ1-5; D remains ambiguous. Germline CDR1 is MDHEN and CDR2 is SYDVKM. Trimming shortened V by 5 bases and J by 4 bases, and 12 bases separated the two germline ends. The CDR3 length is 14 residues. The CDR3: CASSRWLGNQPQHF. The CDR3 region has the DNA TGTGCCAGCAGTCGGTGGCTCGGGAATCAGCCCCAGCATTTT.

The chain carries TRBV6-1 and TRBJ2-7, with 7 bases matching TRBD1. In germline, CDR1 is MNHNS, CDR2 SASEGT. The CDR3 totals 15 residues. J was trimmed by 3 bases and V by 5 bases; bases with no gene match: 10. CDR3 in DNA: TGTGCCAGCAGTACCGGGACAGAGCTTGGCTACGAGCAGTACTTC. Amino acid sequence: CASSTGTELGYEQYF.

The chain couples TRBV29-1 to TRBJ2-5; 8 nucleotides match TRBD2. The CDR3 runs to 15 residues. Trimming removed 7 bases from V and 1 base from J; junction bases left unmatched: 11. CDR1 is SQVTM and CDR2 is ANQGSEA in the germline V gene. CDR3 region: CSAHAATSGQETQYF. The CDR3 nucleotides are TGCAGCGCTCACGCCGCAACTAGCGGCCAAGAGACCCAGTACTTC.

The chain links TRBV28 to TRBJ2-7; 7 nucleotides align to TRBD2. The CDR3 sequence is 14 residues long. Germline-derived CDR1 and CDR2 are MDHEN and SYDVKM. V gave up 5 bases and J gave up 4 bases; unmatched junction bases: 8. CDR3 protein: CASSQWGGAYEQYF. For the CDR3, the DNA is TGTGCCAGCAGTCAATGGGGGGGAGCATACGAGCAGTACTTC.

This chain links TRBV5-1 with TRBJ2-7, with D unresolved. V lost 0 bases to trimming and J lost 0 bases, with 10 bases between them. From germline, CDR1 is SGHRS and CDR2 YFSETQ. The CDR3 runs 15 residues. The CDR3 DNA sequence: TGCGCCAGCAGCTTGGTCGTCTCGGCCTCCTACGAGCAGTACTTC. Its translation is CASSLVVSASYEQYF.

The chain employs TRBV6-6 and TRBJ1-4; D remains ambiguous. The CDR3 loop spans 12 amino acids. Germline CDR1 is MNHNY and CDR2 is SVGAGI (reference sequence). V lost 7 bases to trimming and J lost 12 bases, with 15 bases between them. The CDR3 loop reads CASTTEAGELFF. The CDR3 DNA is TGTGCCAGCACCACCGAAGCCGGGGAACTGTTTTTT.